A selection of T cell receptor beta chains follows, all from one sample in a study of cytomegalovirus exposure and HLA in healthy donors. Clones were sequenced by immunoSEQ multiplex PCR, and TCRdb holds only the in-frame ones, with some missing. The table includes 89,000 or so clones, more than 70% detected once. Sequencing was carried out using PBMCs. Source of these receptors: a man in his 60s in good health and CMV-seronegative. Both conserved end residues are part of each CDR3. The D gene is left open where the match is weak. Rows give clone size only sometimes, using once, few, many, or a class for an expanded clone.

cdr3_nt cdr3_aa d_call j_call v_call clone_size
TGTGCCAGCAGCTTATTTGCAGGGTGGGATGGCTACACCTTC CASSLFAGWDGYTF . TRBJ1-2 TRBV13 once
TGTTCCAGCAGCCCCACGGCGGGCTCTGGGGCCAACGTCCTGACTTTC CSSSPTAGSGANVLTF . TRBJ2-6 TRBV7-9 .
TGTGCCAGCCAACCCCGGACAGGGGGAAGGAACACCGGGGAGCTGTTTTTT CASQPRTGGRNTGELFF TRBD1 TRBJ2-2 TRBV2 few
TGTGCCAGTAGTTCACAGGCGAACACTGAAGCTTTCTTT CASSSQANTEAFF . TRBJ1-1 TRBV19 .
TGTGCCATCAGTGTCCTTCCGGGACAGTCCGTCTCCTACGAGCAGTACTTC CAISVLPGQSVSYEQYF TRBD1 TRBJ2-7 TRBV10-3 .
TGTGCCAGCAGCTTGGAGCGGAAGACCTCCTACGAGCAGTACTTC CASSLERKTSYEQYF . TRBJ2-7 TRBV5-5 .
TGTGCCAGCAGCTTAATTATCGCAGATACGCAGTATTTT CASSLIIADTQYF . TRBJ2-3 TRBV7-2 few
TGCGCCAGCAAAGTCGGACAGAACTATGGCTACACCTTC CASKVGQNYGYTF . TRBJ1-2 TRBV5-1 .
TGTGCCAGCAGCTTAGATCAAACAGGGCGGAATTCACCCCTCCACTTT CASSLDQTGRNSPLHF . TRBJ1-6 TRBV11-2 .
TGTGCCAGCACCAGGGGGATCCCTGAAGCTTTCTTT CASTRGIPEAFF TRBD1 TRBJ1-1 TRBV6-5 few
TGTGCCGGCAGCTCCCCGGGGCTAGCGGGAACCTACGAGCAGTACTTC CAGSSPGLAGTYEQYF TRBD2 TRBJ2-7 TRBV11-1 .
TGTGCCAGCAGCCACAACAGGGTGAACTATGGCTACACCTTC CASSHNRVNYGYTF . TRBJ1-2 TRBV14 .
TGTGCCAGCAGTGAATGGGGCATGGGACAGGGATCCGAGCAGTACTTC CASSEWGMGQGSEQYF TRBD1 TRBJ2-7 TRBV6-1 .
TGTGCCAGCTCGGAGCTGCGGGCCTACGAGCAGTACTTC CASSELRAYEQYF . TRBJ2-7 TRBV6-5 once
TGTGCCAGCAGCTTGGGGCGGAACTTCTACGAGCAGTACTTC CASSLGRNFYEQYF . TRBJ2-7 TRBV5-6 few
TGTGCCAGCAGTGAATTACAGGGGGTGGACGAGCAGTACTTC CASSELQGVDEQYF TRBD1 TRBJ2-7 TRBV2 once
TGTGCCAGCAGCCTGGACACACATAACTATGGCTACACCTTC CASSLDTHNYGYTF . TRBJ1-2 TRBV5-6 .
TGTGCCAGTAGTATGGGGACTAGCGGGTTAAATGAGCAGTTCTTC CASSMGTSGLNEQFF TRBD2 TRBJ2-1 TRBV19 .
TGTGCCAGCAGCGTGACGACTAGCACAGATACGCAGTATTTT CASSVTTSTDTQYF . TRBJ2-3 TRBV9 .
TGCGCCAGCAGCTTTGGGACGGAGGGAGAGACCCAGTACTTC CASSFGTEGETQYF . TRBJ2-5 TRBV5-1 .
TGTGCCAGTAGTAAGGAAGTAACAGGGGACACCGGGGAGCTGTTTTTT CASSKEVTGDTGELFF TRBD1 TRBJ2-2 TRBV19 .
TGTGCCAGCAGCCCGCGTACGGGGACTACAGATACGCAGTATTTT CASSPRTGTTDTQYF . TRBJ2-3 TRBV7-8 .
TGTGCCAGCAGCTGGGGACTAGCGGGGGGTCGAGATACGCAGTATTTT CASSWGLAGGRDTQYF TRBD2 TRBJ2-3 TRBV7-9 .
TGCGCCAGCGGAGATACGGGACAGGGTACCAATGAGCAGTTCTTC CASGDTGQGTNEQFF TRBD1 TRBJ2-1 TRBV5-1 .
TGTGCTAGCAGCTTACGGGGGGAGTCGCAAGAGACCCAGTACTTC CASSLRGESQETQYF TRBD2 TRBJ2-5 TRBV7-7 .
TGTGCCAGCAGCCAAGTCATTATACAGGGTGACACTGAAGCTTTCTTT CASSQVIIQGDTEAFF . TRBJ1-1 TRBV4-2 few
TGTGCCAGCGCGGCAGGACAGGGGAGGTACGAGCAGTACTTC CASAAGQGRYEQYF TRBD1 TRBJ2-7 TRBV10-3 .
TGCGCCAGCAGCTTGCTGGCGGAAGGCCCGAGGAATGAGCAGTTCTTC CASSLLAEGPRNEQFF . TRBJ2-1 TRBV5-1 .
TGTGCCAGCAGCTTTCCCAAAGCGGGGGGGCTGAGCACAGATACGCAGTATTTT CASSFPKAGGLSTDTQYF TRBD2 TRBJ2-3 TRBV11-2 .
TGTGCCAGCAGTTTCCAGGGCGACACTGAAGCTTTCTTT CASSFQGDTEAFF . TRBJ1-1 TRBV13 .
TGTGCCAGCAGTGCGACCGGGACACGGAACTATGGCTACACCTTC CASSATGTRNYGYTF . TRBJ1-2 TRBV6-6 .
TGTGCCACCCGATCCCACCGGGACACCACCTACGAGCAGTACTTC CATRSHRDTTYEQYF . TRBJ2-7 TRBV6-5 .
TGTGCCAGCAGTGATGGACAGGGGCGGTCTAACGAGCAGTACTTC CASSDGQGRSNEQYF TRBD1 TRBJ2-7 TRBV6-6 .
TGTGCCAGCAGCTCCGGACTATCTAGCAATCAGCCCCAGCATTTT CASSSGLSSNQPQHF . TRBJ1-5 TRBV4-1 .
TGTGCCAGGGTTAGTGAAAAACTGTTTTTT CARVSEKLFF . TRBJ1-4 TRBV6-4 .
TGTGCCAGCAGGGCAGACTTGAACACTGAAGCTTTCTTT CASRADLNTEAFF . TRBJ1-1 TRBV6-4 .
TGTGCCAGTAGTATAGCGGGGTCAGGTGAAGCTTTCTTT CASSIAGSGEAFF . TRBJ1-1 TRBV19 .
TGTGCCAGCAGCAAACAGGGCTCGGGTCGGGAACCCATTCAGTACTTC CASSKQGSGREPIQYF . TRBJ2-4 TRBV27 .
TGTGCCACCAGCAGACCAGCGGGGATGACCAAAAACATTCAGTACTTC CATSRPAGMTKNIQYF TRBD2 TRBJ2-4 TRBV15 .
TGCGCCAGCACCCCAGGGGACAGATCCTACAATGAGCAGTTCTTC CASTPGDRSYNEQFF TRBD1 TRBJ2-1 TRBV5-1 .
TGTGCCACAAGAGGGGGCAGGGGAGGCGAAAAACTGTTTTTT CATRGGRGGEKLFF TRBD1 TRBJ1-4 TRBV19 .
TGTGCCAGCTCACCACCGGACTTCAGGGGGAGGAACACTGAAGCTTTCTTT CASSPPDFRGRNTEAFF TRBD1 TRBJ1-1 TRBV18 .
TGTGCCAGCAGCTTGGGGGGGCTCACTGAAGCTTTCTTT CASSLGGLTEAFF . TRBJ1-1 TRBV7-3 few
TGTGCCAGCAGTCTAGCGGGGGGGCGAAATACGCAGTATTTT CASSLAGGRNTQYF TRBD2 TRBJ2-3 TRBV27 .
TGTGCCAGCAGGGGGTGGCAGGGGGAGTCGGTCAGAGCCTATAATTCACCCCTCCACTTT CASRGWQGESVRAYNSPLHF TRBD1 TRBJ1-6 TRBV28 .
TGTTCCAGCAGCTTAGCGAGGGCTGGGGAGGAAAAACTGTTTTTT CSSSLARAGEEKLFF . TRBJ1-4 TRBV7-9 .
TGTGCCAGCAGCGTGTCCATCATAGGACAGGGTGGAAACACCATATATTTT CASSVSIIGQGGNTIYF TRBD1 TRBJ1-3 TRBV9 .
TGTGCCAGCAGTGAGGGTAGACAGGCGAATCTCTATGGCTACACCTTC CASSEGRQANLYGYTF . TRBJ1-2 TRBV6-1 .